The 6 T cell receptor beta chains below were found in one sample sequenced in a study of blood T cell repertoires in COVID-19. Some clones are missing from TCRdb's copy, which holds only in-frame ones; the method was immunoSEQ multiplex PCR. The sample consists of around 300,000 clones, about 87% of them appearing once. Sequencing was performed on PBMCs or T cells enriched from blood (not recorded which). Source of these receptors: a woman aged 45-59 years who had recovered from COVID-19.

The V gene is TRBV5-6, the J gene TRBJ2-1; TRBD2 might be the D (7 bases). Trimming shortened V by 1 base and J by 7 bases, and 21 bases separated the two germline ends. Per germline, CDR1 SGHDT and CDR2 YYEEEE. This CDR3 comprises 17 residues. The CDR3 DNA follows: TGTGCCAGCAGCTTGTGGGGCGGGGCGGGGGCAAGAAATGAGCAGTTCTTC. Translating it yields CASSLWGGAGARNEQFF.

V usage is TRBV18 and J usage is TRBJ1-1, with D hard to call. The CDR3 sequence is 14 residues long. The germline V gene has CDR1 KGHSH and CDR2 LQKENI. V was pared by 3 bases and J by 2 bases, with 10 bases between. The CDR3 bases are TGTGCCAGCTCACCTAAACAGAGTAACACTGAAGCTTTCTTT. It translates to CASSPKQSNTEAFF.

The chain combines TRBV19 with TRBJ1-6; a weak D match, TRBD1 (6 bases). Germline CDR1 LNHDA, CDR2 SQIVND (reference sequence). This CDR3 comprises 20 residues. Trimming stripped 5 bases from V and 0 bases from J, with 23 bases between. In DNA, the CDR3 is TGTGCCAGTAGTGCGGGAGGGTCCGGGACACGGAGCTCCTATAATTCACCCCTCCACTTT. It yields the protein CASSAGGSGTRSSYNSPLHF. The full variable domain, in which reference TRBV19 and TRBJ1-6 provide the parts outside the CDR3, is DGGITQSPKYLFRKEGQNVTLSCEQNLNHDAMYWYRQDPGQGLRLIYYSQIVNDFQKGDIAEGYSVSREKKESFPLTVTSAQKNPTAFYLCASSAGGSGTRSSYNSPLHFGNGTRLTVT.

This clone was observed a few times. The J gene is TRBJ1-5, the V gene TRBV28, with 7 bases identical to TRBD1. The CDR3 loop spans 15 amino acids. Per the germline V gene, CDR1 is MDHEN and CDR2 is SYDVKM. The J segment lost 3 bases and the V segment lost 4 bases, leaving 6 bases of the junction unmatched. The CDR3 protein is CASSSQDRPNQPQHF. For the CDR3, the DNA is TGTGCCAGCAGTTCACAGGACAGGCCCAATCAGCCCCAGCATTTT.

In this sample, this clone turned up a few times. The chain is built from TRBV5-1 and TRBJ1-1, with D unresolved. The V and J ends lost 3 bases and 1 base respectively, with 10 bases between them. The CDR3 runs to 14 residues. CDR1 and CDR2 from the germline V gene are SGHRS and YFSETQ. The CDR3 region has the DNA TGCGCCAGCAGCTCAATTTCAGGGAACACTGAAGCTTTCTTT. Amino acids: CASSSISGNTEAFF.

V is TRBV7-2 and J is TRBJ1-5; no clear D gene. V lost 3 bases and J lost 4, with 10 bases in between. Germline V gene data show CDR1 as SGHTA and CDR2 as FQGNSA. The CDR3 totals 14 residues. The CDR3, as DNA: TGTGCCAGCAGCTTCCGGGTTGGGAATCAGCCCCAGCATTTT. Its protein product is CASSFRVGNQPQHF.